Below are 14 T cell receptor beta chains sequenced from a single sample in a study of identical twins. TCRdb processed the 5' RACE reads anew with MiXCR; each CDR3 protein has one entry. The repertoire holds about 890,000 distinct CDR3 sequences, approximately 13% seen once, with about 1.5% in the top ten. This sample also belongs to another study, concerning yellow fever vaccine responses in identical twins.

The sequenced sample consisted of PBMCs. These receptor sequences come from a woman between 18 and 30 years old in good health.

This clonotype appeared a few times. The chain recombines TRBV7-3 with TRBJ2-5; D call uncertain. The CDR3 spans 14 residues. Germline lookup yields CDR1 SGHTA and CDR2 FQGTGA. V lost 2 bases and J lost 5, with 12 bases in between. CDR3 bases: TGTGCCAGCAGCTTACTTCCCGGACGGGAGACCCAGTACTTC. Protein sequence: CASSLLPGRETQYF.

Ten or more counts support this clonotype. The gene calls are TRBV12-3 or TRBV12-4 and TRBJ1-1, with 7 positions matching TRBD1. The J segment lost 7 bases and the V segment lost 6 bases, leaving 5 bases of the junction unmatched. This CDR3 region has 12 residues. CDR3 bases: TGTGCCAGCAGCATGGACAGGCTTGAAGCTTTCTTT. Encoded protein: CASSMDRLEAFF.

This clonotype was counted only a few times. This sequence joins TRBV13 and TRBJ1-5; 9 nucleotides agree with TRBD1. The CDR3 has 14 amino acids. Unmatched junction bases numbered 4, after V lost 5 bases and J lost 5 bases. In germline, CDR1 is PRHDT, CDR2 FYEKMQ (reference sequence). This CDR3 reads CASSQGTGYQPQHF. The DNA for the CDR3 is TGTGCCAGCAGCCAAGGGACAGGGTATCAGCCCCAGCATTTT.

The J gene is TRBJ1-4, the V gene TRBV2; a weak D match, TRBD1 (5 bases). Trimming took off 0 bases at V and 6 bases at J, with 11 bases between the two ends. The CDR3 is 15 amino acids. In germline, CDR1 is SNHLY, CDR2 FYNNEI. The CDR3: CASSEAAGGDEKLFF. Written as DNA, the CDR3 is TGTGCCAGCAGTGAAGCGGCCGGGGGGGATGAAAAACTGTTTTTT.

Here the CDR3 reads CASSHLYPGNNEQFF. DNA of the CDR3: TGTGCCAGCAGCCACCTTTACCCGGGAAACAATGAGCAGTTCTTC. The chain employs TRBV3-1 and TRBJ2-1, with D perhaps TRBD2 (5 bases). CDR1 is LGHDT and CDR2 is YNNKEL in the germline V gene (reference sequence). The CDR3 contains 15 residues. The V end lost 3 bases, the J end lost 5 bases, and 14 bases lay between the germline ends.

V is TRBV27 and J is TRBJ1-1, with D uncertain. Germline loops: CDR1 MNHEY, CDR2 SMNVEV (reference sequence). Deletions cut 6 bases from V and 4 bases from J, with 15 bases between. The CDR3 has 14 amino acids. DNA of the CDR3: TGTGCCAGCAGCTGGCAGGCGACGGGCACTGAAGCTTTCTTT. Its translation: CASSWQATGTEAFF.

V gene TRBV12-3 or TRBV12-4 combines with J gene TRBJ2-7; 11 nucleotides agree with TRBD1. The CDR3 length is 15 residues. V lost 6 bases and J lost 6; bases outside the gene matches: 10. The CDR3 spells CASSGQGADSGEQYF. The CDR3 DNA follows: TGTGCCAGCAGCGGACAGGGGGCTGACTCGGGCGAGCAGTACTTC.

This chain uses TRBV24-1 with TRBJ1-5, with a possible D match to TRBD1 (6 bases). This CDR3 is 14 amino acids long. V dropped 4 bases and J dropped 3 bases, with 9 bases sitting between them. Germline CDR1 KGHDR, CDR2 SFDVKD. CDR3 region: CATSEGQINQPQHF. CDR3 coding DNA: TGTGCCACCAGTGAGGGACAAATCAATCAGCCCCAGCATTTT.

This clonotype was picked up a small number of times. CDR3 bases: TGCGCCAGCAGCCAAGTGGGGGGACAGAACAATGAGCAGTTCTTC. Its protein product is CASSQVGGQNNEQFF. The chain has TRBV4-1 and TRBJ2-1; a weak D match, TRBD1 (7 bases). Germline V gives CDR1 MGHRA, CDR2 YSYEKL. The CDR3 is made up of 15 amino acids. Deletions cut 1 base from V and 5 bases from J, with 12 bases between.

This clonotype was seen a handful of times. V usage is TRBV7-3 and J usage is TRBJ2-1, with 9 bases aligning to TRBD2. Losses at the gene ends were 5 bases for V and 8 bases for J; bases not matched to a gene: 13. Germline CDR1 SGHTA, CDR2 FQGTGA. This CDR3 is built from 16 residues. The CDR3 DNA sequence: TGTGCCAGCAGCCCCAATCGGCTAGCGGGAAGCGATGAGCAGTTCTTC. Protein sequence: CASSPNRLAGSDEQFF.

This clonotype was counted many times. CDR3 amino acids: CSAGRDRLSNTEAFF. The CDR3 bases are TGCAGCGCTGGGAGGGACAGACTTTCGAACACTGAAGCTTTCTTT. The chain carries TRBV29-1 and TRBJ1-1; 7 nucleotides agree with TRBD1. This CDR3 is 15 amino acids long. J was trimmed by 1 base and V by 7 bases; bases with no gene match: 12. Germline V CDR1 and CDR2: SQVTM, ANQGSEA.

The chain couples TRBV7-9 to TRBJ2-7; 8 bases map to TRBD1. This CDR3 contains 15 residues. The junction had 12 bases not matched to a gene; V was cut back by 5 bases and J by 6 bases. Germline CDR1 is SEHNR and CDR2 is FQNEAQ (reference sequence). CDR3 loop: CASSRRTGLNLEQYF. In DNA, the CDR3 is TGTGCCAGCAGCCGTAGGACAGGGTTGAATCTCGAGCAGTACTTC.

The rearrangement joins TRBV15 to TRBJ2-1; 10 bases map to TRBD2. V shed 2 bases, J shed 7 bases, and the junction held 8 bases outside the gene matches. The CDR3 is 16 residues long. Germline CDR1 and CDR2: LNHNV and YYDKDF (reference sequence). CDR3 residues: CATSRLGLAVMNEQFF. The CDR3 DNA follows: TGTGCCACCAGCAGATTAGGACTAGCGGTAATGAATGAGCAGTTCTTC.

CDR3 in DNA: TGCAGCGCCGAGGGCTCGACCGACCTCAATGAGCAGTTCTTC. Residues: CSAEGSTDLNEQFF. This chain links TRBV29-1 with TRBJ2-1, with TRBD2 as a possible D gene (5 bases). Trimming took 7 bases from V and 6 from J, leaving 19 bases between them. CDR3 length equals 14 residues. Germline loops: CDR1 SQVTM, CDR2 ANQGSEA.